This section outlines one T cell receptor (beta chain) sequence together with its context. Its antigen is currently not known. No base qualities exist here, and no much larger clone lies one base off it. These data originate in a study of T cell changes during pregnancy in multiple sclerosis (dated by TCRdb to the late 2010s). In the study overall: Changes in the T cell repertoire over the course of pregnancy were examined in this study in women with multiple sclerosis.

The library came from the immunoSEQ multiplex PCR assay. The source is immuneACCESS, and TCRdb retained only in-frame sequences with V and J called. Part of the clones is not carried over; for the studies checked, unresolved V genes explain less than half of this, and the remainder is unexplained. Recorded for this sample are around 20,000 clones; around four fifths of them occurred a single time. 15% to 18% of the sample goes to the ten largest clones. Spanning cysteine to phenylalanine, the CDR3 consists of 15 amino acids. The CDR3 DNA has 45 bases and is translated from base 1. In the germline V gene, CDR1 corresponds to SGHTA and CDR2 to FQGNSA. V loses 1 base of germline sequence and J loses 2 bases, and the interval between the two ends is 12 bases.

Sequencing was performed on CD8+ T cells from peripheral blood mononuclear cells, taken in the first trimester of pregnancy. The rearrangement combines TRBV7-2 with TRBJ2-7; perhaps TRBD2 is the D gene, with 5 bases matching. This sequence was found in a female donor in good health, enrolled as a control in a pregnancy study. For the CDR3, the sequence is CASSLGAADPYEQYF. In nucleotides, the sequence is TGTGCCAGCAGCTTAGGAGCGGCAGACCCCTACGAGCAGTACTTC.